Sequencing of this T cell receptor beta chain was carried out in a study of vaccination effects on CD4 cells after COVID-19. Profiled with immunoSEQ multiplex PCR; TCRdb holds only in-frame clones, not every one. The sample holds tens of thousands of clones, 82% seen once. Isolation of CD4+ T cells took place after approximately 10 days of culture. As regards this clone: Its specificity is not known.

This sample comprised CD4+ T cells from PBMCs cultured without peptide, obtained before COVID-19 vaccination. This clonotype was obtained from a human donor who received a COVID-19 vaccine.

The CDR3 is CASSLNSQEYGEAFF. The CDR3 nucleotides are TGTGCCAGCAGCTTAAATTCCCAGGAGTATGGTGAAGCTTTCTTT. V is TRBV7-3 and J is TRBJ1-1, with D unclear. The V end was cut by 1 base, the J end by 7 bases, with 16 bases between. CDR1 is SGHTA and CDR2 is FQGTGA in the germline V gene. The CDR3 runs to 15 residues.